Below, 15 T cell receptor beta chains from the same sample are listed, as sequenced in a study of blood T cell repertoires in COVID-19. TCRdb's copy holds only in-frame clones and misses some; the assay was immunoSEQ multiplex PCR. This table holds roughly 91,000 clones, more than 75% found once. Sequencing was performed on peripheral blood. The receptor set was obtained from a man in his 70s with acute or convalescent COVID-19.

There are a few counts of this clone. The V and J genes are TRBV24-1 and TRBJ2-7, with D possibly being TRBD1 (6 bases). The germline gives CDR1 KGHDR, CDR2 SFDVKD. The V and J ends lost 2 bases and 0 bases respectively, with 13 bases between them. The CDR3 has 16 amino acids. CDR3: CATSDSTGKSSYEQYF. CDR3 in DNA: TGTGCCACCAGTGATTCTACAGGGAAGAGCTCCTACGAGCAGTACTTC.

This chain connects TRBV18 to TRBJ2-1; 8 bases are a match to TRBD1. The J segment lost 3 bases and the V segment lost 0 bases, leaving 4 bases of the junction unmatched. The CDR3 runs to 16 residues. The germline gives CDR1 KGHSH, CDR2 LQKENI. Here the CDR3 DNA reads TGTGCCAGCTCACCACCTACAGGGGGGAACTACAATGAGCAGTTCTTC. Translating gives CASSPPTGGNYNEQFF.

As regards this clone: A much larger clone lies one base from this, so it may be a read error. The gene calls are TRBV7-9 and TRBJ1-2; no definite D call. The CDR3 is 13 residues long. V lost 1 base and J 1 base, leaving 4 bases between the germline ends. CDR1 and CDR2 from the germline V gene are SEHNR and FQNEAQ (reference sequence). The CDR3 coding sequence is TGTGCCAGCAGCTTAGACAGTAACTATGGCTACACCTTC. Translating gives CASSLDSNYGYTF.

This sequence joins TRBV19 and TRBJ2-1, with D maybe TRBD2 (6 bases). CDR3 length: 14 amino acids. V was clipped by 4 bases and J by 4 bases, with 11 bases between them. Per the germline V gene, CDR1 is LNHDA and CDR2 is SQIVND (reference sequence). The CDR3 DNA reads TGTGCCAGTAGTAGTGGACGGGAGTACAATGAGCAGTTCTTC. Protein sequence: CASSSGREYNEQFF.

This clone was found many times. The V and J genes are TRBV6-6 and TRBJ1-5; no definite D call. Between the trimmed V and J ends, which lost 6 bases and 0 bases, there was a span of 9 bases. The CDR3 is made up of 14 amino acids. Germline V gene lookup returns CDR1 MNHNY and CDR2 SVGAGI (reference sequence). The CDR3 DNA is TGTGCCAGCAGACCCCCCAGTAGCAATCAGCCCCAGCATTTT. Translating it yields CASRPPSSNQPQHF.

The rearrangement uses TRBV12-5 and TRBJ2-1, with 10 bases lining up with TRBD2. This CDR3 has 15 amino acids. The germline CDR1 and CDR2 sequences are LGHNT and FRNRAP. V was pared by 0 bases and J by 6 bases, with 2 bases of the junction left unmatched. CDR3 sequence (DNA): TGTGCTAGTGGTTTGGTCCTAGCGGGGGCCAATGAGCAGTTCTTC. Residues: CASGLVLAGANEQFF. The whole variable domain, filled in from reference TRBV12-5 and TRBJ2-1, reads DARVTQTPRHKVTEMGQEVTMRCQPILGHNTVFWYRQTMMQGLELLAYFRNRAPLDDSGMPKDRFSAEMPDATLATLKIQPSEPRDSAVYFCASGLVLAGANEQFFGPGTRLTVL.

The chain carries TRBV30 and TRBJ1-1; D ambiguous. Germline V gene data show CDR1 as GTSNPN and CDR2 as SVGIG (reference sequence). Trimming removed 2 bases at V and 3 bases at J, with 7 bases between. The CDR3 is 12 amino acids. CDR3 DNA: TGTGCCTGGAGTTTGGCACACACTGAAGCTTTCTTT. It translates to CAWSLAHTEAFF.

The chain uses TRBV7-9 and TRBJ2-2, with D tentatively TRBD1 (6 bases). Per germline, CDR1 SEHNR and CDR2 FQNEAQ (reference sequence). Trimming stripped 2 bases from V and 2 bases from J, with 9 bases between. This CDR3 is built from 15 residues. The CDR3 region is CASSLLGTNTGELFF. CDR3 in DNA: TGTGCCAGCAGCTTACTCGGGACAAACACCGGGGAGCTGTTTTTT.

The chain links TRBV24-1 to TRBJ2-5; TRBD2 matches 12 bases. This CDR3 has 20 residues. Germline V gene data show CDR1 as KGHDR and CDR2 as SFDVKD. V shed 3 bases, J shed 0 bases, and the junction held 13 bases outside the gene matches. CDR3 in amino acids: CATSDVGLAGRYLYQETQYF. CDR3 DNA: TGTGCCACCAGTGATGTTGGACTAGCGGGGCGTTATTTATACCAAGAGACCCAGTACTTC.

The V call is TRBV5-1, the J call TRBJ2-7; 9 bases are a match to TRBD1. Germline V gives CDR1 SGHRS, CDR2 YFSETQ. This CDR3 spans 14 amino acids. Germline trimming cut 3 bases from V and 3 bases from J; bases unmatched to any gene: 4. This CDR3 is CASSSGQGYYEQYF. In DNA, the CDR3 is TGCGCCAGCAGCTCCGGACAGGGGTACTACGAGCAGTACTTC.

V gene TRBV27 combines with J gene TRBJ1-6; D uncertain. The CDR3 totals 16 residues. Looked up from germline, CDR1 is MNHEY and CDR2 is SMNVEV (reference sequence). Trimming removed 7 bases from V and 5 bases from J, with 18 bases in between. As DNA, the CDR3 is TGTGCCAGCATCCCGGGTATAAGAACGAATAATTCACCCCTCCACTTT. Amino acids: CASIPGIRTNNSPLHF.

This clone was detected once. The DNA for the CDR3 is TGTGCCAGCAGCCCCACCGGGGGGGGAGAGACCCAGTACTTC. Translating gives CASSPTGGGETQYF. The genes are TRBV7-7 and TRBJ2-5, with 8 nucleotides matching TRBD2. This CDR3 spans 14 amino acids. Germline CDR1 SSHAT, CDR2 FNYEAQ (reference sequence). The ends lost 5 bases at V and 4 bases at J; junction bases unmatched: 6.

The V gene is TRBV19, the J gene TRBJ2-3; the D gene is possibly TRBD1 (5 bases). This CDR3 region has 17 residues. Trimming left V 2 bases short and J 5 bases short, with 20 bases between. CDR1 and CDR2 from the germline V gene are LNHDA and SQIVND (reference sequence). The CDR3 protein is CASSIRRVGAGGDTQYF. The CDR3, as DNA: TGTGCCAGTAGTATACGAAGGGTTGGGGCTGGCGGAGATACGCAGTATTTT. The full variable domain, with the rest looked up from reference TRBV19 and TRBJ2-3, is DGGITQSPKYLFRKEGQNVTLSCEQNLNHDAMYWYRQDPGQGLRLIYYSQIVNDFQKGDIAEGYSVSREKKESFPLTVTSAQKNPTAFYLCASSIRRVGAGGDTQYFGPGTRLTVL.

This clone was counted a few times. The CDR3 DNA reads as TGTGCCAGCAGTGACGGAGGGTCGGGCGGCTACACCTTC. This gives the protein CASSDGGSGGYTF. The chain uses TRBV6-4 and TRBJ1-2, with D unclear. V shed 2 bases and J shed 8 bases, with 12 bases lying between them. Germline CDR1 is MRHNA and CDR2 is SNTAGT. The CDR3 spans 13 residues.

The table lists this clone with a count of one. This chain uses TRBV5-8 with TRBJ1-1; D is undetermined. CDR1 and CDR2 (germline): SGHTS, YDEGEE. This CDR3 is 12 amino acids long. Trimming stripped 1 base from V and 11 bases from J, with 12 bases between. This chain's CDR3 is CASSLRGVKAFF. Here the CDR3 DNA reads TGTGCCAGCAGCTTGCGAGGTGTAAAGGCTTTCTTT.